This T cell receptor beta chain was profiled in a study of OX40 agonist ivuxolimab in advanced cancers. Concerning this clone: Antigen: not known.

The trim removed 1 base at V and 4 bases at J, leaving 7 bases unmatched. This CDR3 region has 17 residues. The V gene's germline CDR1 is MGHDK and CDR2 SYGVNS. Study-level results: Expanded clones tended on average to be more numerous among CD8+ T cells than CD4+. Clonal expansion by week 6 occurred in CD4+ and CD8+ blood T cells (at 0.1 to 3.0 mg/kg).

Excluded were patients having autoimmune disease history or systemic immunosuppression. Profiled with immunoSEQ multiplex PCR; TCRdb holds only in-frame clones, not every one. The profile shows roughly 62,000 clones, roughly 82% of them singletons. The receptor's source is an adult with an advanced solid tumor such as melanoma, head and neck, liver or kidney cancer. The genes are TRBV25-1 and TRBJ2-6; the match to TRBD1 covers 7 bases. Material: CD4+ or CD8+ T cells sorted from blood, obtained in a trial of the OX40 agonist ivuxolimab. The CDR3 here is CASSELRQGSGANVLTF. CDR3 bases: TGTGCCAGCAGTGAATTGAGACAGGGTTCAGGGGCCAACGTCCTGACTTTC.